Listed here are 2 T cell receptor beta chains from one sample, sequenced in a study of control samples from healthy donors and cancer patients. Sequenced by immunoSEQ multiplex PCR; TCRdb stores in-frame clones only, minus some. Here the sample spans 60,000 or so clones, roughly 88% being singletons. The sample comprised blood. These receptors all stem from a man aged 45-60 years in good health.

The V call is TRBV7-3, the J call TRBJ2-7; D is possibly TRBD1 (6 bases). V lost 2 bases, J lost 4 bases, and 15 bases lay in between. The CDR3 loop spans 15 amino acids. Germline V CDR1 and CDR2: SGHTA, FQGTGA. The CDR3 here is CASSLGGGRGYEQYF. The DNA of the CDR3 is TGTGCCAGCAGCTTAGGTGGCGGCAGGGGTTACGAGCAGTACTTC.

J is TRBJ2-1 and V is TRBV10-3; D gene unclear. Germline V gives CDR1 ENHRY, CDR2 SYGVKD. The germline V and J ends were trimmed by 4 bases and 0 bases, with 13 bases remaining between them. This CDR3 comprises 16 residues. Written as DNA, the CDR3 is TGTGCCATCAGTGTCGACTCGATGAGCTCCTACAATGAGCAGTTCTTC. This codes for CAISVDSMSSYNEQFF.